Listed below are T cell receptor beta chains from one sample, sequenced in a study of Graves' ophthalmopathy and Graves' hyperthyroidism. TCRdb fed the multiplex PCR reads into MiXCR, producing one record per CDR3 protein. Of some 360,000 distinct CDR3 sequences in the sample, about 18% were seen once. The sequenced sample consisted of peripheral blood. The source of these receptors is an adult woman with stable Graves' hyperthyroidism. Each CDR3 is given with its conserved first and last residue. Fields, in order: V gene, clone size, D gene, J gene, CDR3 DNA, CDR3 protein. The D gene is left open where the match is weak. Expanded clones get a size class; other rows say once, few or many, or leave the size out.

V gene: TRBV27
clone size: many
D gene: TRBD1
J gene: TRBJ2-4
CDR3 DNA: TGTGCCAGCAGTTTAACAGGGGGGCACATTCAGTACTTC
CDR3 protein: CASSLTGGHIQYF

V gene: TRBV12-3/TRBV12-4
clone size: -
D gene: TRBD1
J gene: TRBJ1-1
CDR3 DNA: TGTGCCAGCAGCCGAAGACAGGGAGTAAGTACTGAAGCTTTCTTT
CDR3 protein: CASSRRQGVSTEAFF

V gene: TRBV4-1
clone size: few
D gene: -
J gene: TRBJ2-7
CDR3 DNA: TGCGCCAGCAGACCCGACCCCTCGGGACCCTACGAGCAGTACTTC
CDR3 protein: CASRPDPSGPYEQYF

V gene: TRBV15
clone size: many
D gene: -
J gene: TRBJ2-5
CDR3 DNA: TGTGCCACCAGCCTGAGGACCGGCGAGGGGACCCAGTACTTC
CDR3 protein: CATSLRTGEGTQYF

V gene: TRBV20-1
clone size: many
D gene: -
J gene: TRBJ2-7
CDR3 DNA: TGCAGTGCTGCTAGGGACGAGCAGTACTTC
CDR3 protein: CSAARDEQYF

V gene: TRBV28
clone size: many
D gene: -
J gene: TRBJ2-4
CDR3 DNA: TGTGCCAGCAGTTCCCCACAGACTGAGAACATTAAGTACTTC
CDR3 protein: CASSSPQTENIKYF

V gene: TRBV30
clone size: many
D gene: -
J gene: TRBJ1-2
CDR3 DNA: TGTGCCGTAACCCAGTCGTACTATGGCTACACCTTC
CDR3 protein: CAVTQSYYGYTF

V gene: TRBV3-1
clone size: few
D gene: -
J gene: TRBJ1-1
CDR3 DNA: TGTGCCAGCAGCCAAGGAAGGGCAACTGAAGCTTTCTTT
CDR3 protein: CASSQGRATEAFF

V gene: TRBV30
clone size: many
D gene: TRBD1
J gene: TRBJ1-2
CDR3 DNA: TGTGCCTGGAGTGCCGGGACAGGGCTTGGCTACACCTTC
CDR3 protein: CAWSAGTGLGYTF

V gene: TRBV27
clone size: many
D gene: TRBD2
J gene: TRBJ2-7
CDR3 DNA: TGTGCCAGCAGTCAGACTAGCGGCTACGAGCAGTACTTC
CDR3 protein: CASSQTSGYEQYF

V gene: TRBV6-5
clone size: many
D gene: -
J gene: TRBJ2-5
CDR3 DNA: TGTGCCAGCAGTTCGGGACGTGGGGAGACCCAGTACTTC
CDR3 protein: CASSSGRGETQYF

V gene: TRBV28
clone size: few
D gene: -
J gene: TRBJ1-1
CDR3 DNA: TGTGCCAGCAATCCACAGGGCGTAATTGGGACTGAAGCTTTCTTT
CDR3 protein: CASNPQGVIGTEAFF

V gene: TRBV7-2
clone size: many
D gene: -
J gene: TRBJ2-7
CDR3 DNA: TGTGCCAGCAGCTTACGATACCGACATGACGAGCAGTACTTC
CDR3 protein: CASSLRYRHDEQYF

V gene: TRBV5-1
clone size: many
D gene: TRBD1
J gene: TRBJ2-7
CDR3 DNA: TGCGCCAGCAGCTTGTCCGGGACAGAAAACTACGAGCAGTACTTC
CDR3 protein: CASSLSGTENYEQYF

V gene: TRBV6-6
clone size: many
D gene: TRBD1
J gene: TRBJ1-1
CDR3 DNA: TGTGCCAGCAGCAGGATGATTGGGACAGGGGGACTCACGAGCACTGAAGCTTTCTTT
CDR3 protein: CASSRMIGTGGLTSTEAFF

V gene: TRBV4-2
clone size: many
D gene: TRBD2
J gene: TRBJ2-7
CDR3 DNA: TGTGCCAGCAGTATTTTAGCGGGATCGATTGACGAGCAGTACTTC
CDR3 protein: CASSILAGSIDEQYF

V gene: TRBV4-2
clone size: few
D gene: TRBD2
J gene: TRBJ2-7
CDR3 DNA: TGTGCCAGCAGCCAAGATTTCGGGCTAGCGGGAGACGAGCAGTACTTC
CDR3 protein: CASSQDFGLAGDEQYF

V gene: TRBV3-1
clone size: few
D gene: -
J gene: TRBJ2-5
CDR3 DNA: TGTGCCAGCAGCCAAGGGACAGTGAAGACCCAGTACTTC
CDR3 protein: CASSQGTVKTQYF

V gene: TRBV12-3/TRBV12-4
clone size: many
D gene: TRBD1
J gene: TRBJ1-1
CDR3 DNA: TGTGCCAGCAGTTTAAACAGGGGGTTTACTGAAGCTTTCTTT
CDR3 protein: CASSLNRGFTEAFF

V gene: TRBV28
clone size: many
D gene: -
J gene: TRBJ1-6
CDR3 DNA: TGTGCCAGCAGTTTGAGGGGGTCCTCCTATAATTCACCCCTCCACTTT
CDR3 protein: CASSLRGSSYNSPLHF

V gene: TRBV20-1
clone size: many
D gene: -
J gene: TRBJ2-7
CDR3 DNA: TGCAGTGCTAGGACAGTCGAATTCTACGAGCAGTACTTC
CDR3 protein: CSARTVEFYEQYF

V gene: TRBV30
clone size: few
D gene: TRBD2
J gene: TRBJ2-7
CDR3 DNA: TGTGCCTGGAGTTTTGCGGGAGGGTACGAGCAGTACTTC
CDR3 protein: CAWSFAGGYEQYF

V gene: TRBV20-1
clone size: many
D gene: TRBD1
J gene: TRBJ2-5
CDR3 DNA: TGCAGTGCGGGGGTTCCGGGACAGCAAGAGACCCAGTACTTC
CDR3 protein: CSAGVPGQQETQYF

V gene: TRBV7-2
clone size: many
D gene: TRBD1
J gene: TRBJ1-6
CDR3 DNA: TGTGCCAGCAGCCCGGACAGGTTGCTTTCACCCCTCCACTTT
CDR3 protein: CASSPDRLLSPLHF

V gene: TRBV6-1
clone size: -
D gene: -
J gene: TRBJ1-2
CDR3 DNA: TGTGCCAGCAAACCTCCGACCTCAGGGAACTATGGCTACACCTTC
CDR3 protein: CASKPPTSGNYGYTF

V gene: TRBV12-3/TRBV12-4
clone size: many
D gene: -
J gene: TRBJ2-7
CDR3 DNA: TGTGCCAGCAGGAGATACTCCGACTACGAGCAGTACTTC
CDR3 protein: CASRRYSDYEQYF

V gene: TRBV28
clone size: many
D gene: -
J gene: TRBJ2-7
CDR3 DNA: TGTGCCAGCAGCGCAAAGACCTACGAGCAGTACTTC
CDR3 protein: CASSAKTYEQYF

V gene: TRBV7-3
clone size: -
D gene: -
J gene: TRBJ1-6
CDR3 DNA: TGTGCCTGCTCCTATGGGCAGGATCGTAATTCACCCCTCCACTTT
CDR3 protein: CACSYGQDRNSPLHF

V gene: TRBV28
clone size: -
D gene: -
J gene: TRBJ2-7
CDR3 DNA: TGTGCCAGCAGTCAGGCTCGACCGGAGCAGTACTTC
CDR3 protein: CASSQARPEQYF

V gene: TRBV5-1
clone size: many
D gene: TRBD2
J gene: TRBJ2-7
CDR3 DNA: TGCGCCAGCAGCTGGGGCGGCGGGAGCTCCTACGAGCAGTACTTC
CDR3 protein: CASSWGGGSSYEQYF

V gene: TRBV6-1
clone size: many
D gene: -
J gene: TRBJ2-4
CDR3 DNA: TGTGCCAGCAGGAACGGACAGGGTGTACTAGCGAGACCAGGCGAAAGCAAAAACATTAAGTACTTC
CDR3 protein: CASRNGQGVLARPGESKNIKYF

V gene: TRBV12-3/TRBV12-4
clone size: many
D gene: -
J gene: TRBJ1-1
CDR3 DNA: TGTGCCAGGCCGGATGTTGGCACTGAAGCTTTCTTT
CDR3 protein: CARPDVGTEAFF

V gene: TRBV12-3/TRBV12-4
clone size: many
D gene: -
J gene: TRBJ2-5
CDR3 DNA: TGTGCCAGCAGTCCCTTTGGAGGGGCCGAAGAGGCCCAGTACTTC
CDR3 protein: CASSPFGGAEEAQYF

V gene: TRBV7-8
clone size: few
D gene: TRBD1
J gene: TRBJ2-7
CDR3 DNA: TGTGCCAGCAGCACTCGACAGGGATCGGGCGAGCAGTACTTC
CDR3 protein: CASSTRQGSGEQYF

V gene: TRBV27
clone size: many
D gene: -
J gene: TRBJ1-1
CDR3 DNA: TGTGCCAGCAGTTGGGGGGTGAACACTGAAGCTTTCTTT
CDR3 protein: CASSWGVNTEAFF

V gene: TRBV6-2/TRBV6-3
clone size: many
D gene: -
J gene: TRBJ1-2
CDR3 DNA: TGTGCCAGCAGATTGGGGCAGCTTAACGACGGCTACACCTTC
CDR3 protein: CASRLGQLNDGYTF

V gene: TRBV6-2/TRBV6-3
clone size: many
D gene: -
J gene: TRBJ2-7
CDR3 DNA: TGTGCCAGCGGGGGCAGGGTGTCCTACGAGCAGTACTTC
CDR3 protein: CASGGRVSYEQYF

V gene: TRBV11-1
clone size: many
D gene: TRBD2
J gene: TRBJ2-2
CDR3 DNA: TGTGCCAGCAGCCCCCGCGGGGGGGCTGAGACCGGGGAGCTGTTTTTT
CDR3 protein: CASSPRGGAETGELFF

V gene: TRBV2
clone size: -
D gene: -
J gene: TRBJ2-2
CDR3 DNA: TGTGCCAGCAGGGGACGAGTGAACACCGGGGAGCTGTTTTTT
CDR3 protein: CASRGRVNTGELFF

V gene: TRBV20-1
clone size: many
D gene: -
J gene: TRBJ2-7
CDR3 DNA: TGCAGTGCTACAGTGGGTGGGAATGACGAGCAGTACTTC
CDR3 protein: CSATVGGNDEQYF

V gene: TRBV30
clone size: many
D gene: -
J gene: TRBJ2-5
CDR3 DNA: TGTGCCTGGAGTGTTGGGCTTTCCCAAGAGACCCAGTACTTC
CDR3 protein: CAWSVGLSQETQYF

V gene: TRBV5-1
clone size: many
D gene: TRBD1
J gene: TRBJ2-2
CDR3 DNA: TGCGCCTCGAAGGCCCCGAACGGGACAGACTCACGCATCGGGGAGCTGTTTTTT
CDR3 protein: CASKAPNGTDSRIGELFF

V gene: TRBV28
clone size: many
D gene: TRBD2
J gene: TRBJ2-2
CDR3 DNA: TGTGCCAGCAGCACATCTTTCACTCAGCGGGACGTTGTCGGGGAGCTGTTTTTT
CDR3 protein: CASSTSFTQRDVVGELFF

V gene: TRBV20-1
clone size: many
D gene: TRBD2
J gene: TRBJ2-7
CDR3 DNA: TGCAGTGCTAGCCGGGCTAGCGGGAGATGGGGACCCTCCTACGAGCAGTACTTC
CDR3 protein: CSASRASGRWGPSYEQYF

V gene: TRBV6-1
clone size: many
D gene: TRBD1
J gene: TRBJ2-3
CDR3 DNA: TGTGCCAGCGTCAGGGGGCGAGAAGATACGCAGTATTTT
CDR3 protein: CASVRGREDTQYF

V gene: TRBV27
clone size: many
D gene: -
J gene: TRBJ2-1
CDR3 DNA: TGTGCCAGCAGTACCCAAAGCCGGGATGAGCAGTTCTTC
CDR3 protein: CASSTQSRDEQFF

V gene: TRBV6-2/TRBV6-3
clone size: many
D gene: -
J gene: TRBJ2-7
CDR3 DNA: TGTGCCAGCACCCTACGAGGGCTTAGATCCTACGAGCAGTACTTC
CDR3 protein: CASTLRGLRSYEQYF

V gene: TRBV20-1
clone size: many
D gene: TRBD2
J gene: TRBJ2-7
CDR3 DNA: TGCAGTGCTATAACGGGAGGGCCCTCCGAGCAGTACTTC
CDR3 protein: CSAITGGPSEQYF